These 8 T cell receptor beta chains share one sample of origin, sequenced in a study of T cell repertoires in cytomegalovirus infection. In TCRdb, the reads were re-called with MiXCR into one record per CDR3 protein. The sample shows more than 400,000 distinct CDR3 sequences, more than 20% of them seen only once. The sequenced material came from PBMCs. These receptors were collected from a human donor in good health (CMV status not recorded). Some clones in this sample may be carry-over from other donors' samples.

This sequence joins TRBV5-1 and TRBJ2-7; 10 nucleotides align to TRBD2. The CDR3 length is 15 residues. V gave up 4 bases and J gave up 2 bases; unmatched junction bases: 6. CDR1 is SGHRS and CDR2 is YFSETQ in the germline V gene. CDR3 sequence (DNA): TGCGCCAGCAGCCTGGAGGGACTAGCGACCTACGAGCAGTACTTC. It encodes CASSLEGLATYEQYF.

The chain is built from TRBV14 and TRBJ2-7; possible D gene TRBD2, 9 bases. From germline, CDR1 is SGHDN and CDR2 FVKESK. The CDR3 is made up of 18 amino acids. The V and J ends lost 2 bases and 3 bases respectively, with 23 bases between them. CDR3 bases: TGTGCCAGCAGCCAACGGACAGGGACTAGCCTTTTTGGCTACGAGCAGTACTTC. Residues: CASSQRTGTSLFGYEQYF.

This clonotype showed up just once. A much larger clonotype is one base distant, so this may be a read error. V is TRBV24-1 and J is TRBJ2-2; D is uncertain. The CDR3 covers 12 residues. Germline V gene data show CDR1 as KGHDR and CDR2 as SFDVKD. V gave up 1 base and J gave up 7 bases, with 3 bases separating them. The CDR3 DNA follows: TGTGCCACCAGTGATTTCATCGGGGAGCTGTTTTTT. Protein sequence: CATSDFIGELFF.

This sequence joins TRBV27 and TRBJ1-4; TRBD1 aligns across 10 bases. Trimming removed 5 bases from V and 8 bases from J; junction bases left unmatched: 8. Germline values: CDR1 MNHEY, CDR2 SMNVEV (reference sequence). This CDR3 contains 15 residues. The CDR3 here is CASSPPGQGREKLFF. CDR3 bases: TGTGCCAGCAGTCCGCCGGGACAGGGGCGGGAAAAACTGTTTTTT.

This chain connects TRBV12-3 or TRBV12-4 to TRBJ2-2, with D possibly called TRBD1 or TRBD2 (6 bases each). Trimming removed 3 bases at V and 0 bases at J, with 20 bases between. There are 19 residues in the CDR3. The CDR3 region is CASSFRGARVQANTGELFF. DNA of the CDR3: TGTGCCAGCAGTTTTAGGGGGGCTCGCGTACAGGCGAACACCGGGGAGCTGTTTTTT.

Regarding this clonotype: At one of its ends the junction is not consistent with the germline gene, which may arise from a read error. The gene calls are TRBV6-6 and TRBJ2-1; TRBD2 aligns across 11 bases. From germline, CDR1 is MNHNY and CDR2 SVGAGI (reference sequence). This CDR3 comprises 16 residues. CDR3 sequence: CASSYSKLAGDREQLF. The CDR3 DNA is TGTGCCAGCAGTTACTCGAAACTAGCGGGAGATCGTGAGCAGTTATTC.

This clonotype was counted a few times. This chain connects TRBV29-1 to TRBJ2-2, with 11 bases aligning to TRBD2. In germline, CDR1 is SQVTM, CDR2 ANQGSEA. J lost 3 bases, V lost 4 bases, and 7 bases had no gene match. The CDR3 loop spans 16 amino acids. As DNA, the CDR3 is TGCAGCGTTGTCTTAGCGGGAGGGGCGTACACCGGGGAGCTGTTTTTT. It specifies CSVVLAGGAYTGELFF.

The chain joins TRBV7-2 to TRBJ2-2, with TRBD1 matching 7 bases. The CDR3 has 14 residues. The germline gives CDR1 SGHTA, CDR2 FQGNSA. J lost 5 bases, V lost 5 bases, and 5 bases had no gene match. CDR3 coding DNA: TGTGCCAGCAGCGACAGGGTAAAAACCGGGGAGCTGTTTTTT. It encodes CASSDRVKTGELFF.